What follows is one TCR beta chain and its context. This sample stems from a study of T cell responses to AZD1222 COVID-19 vaccine. The protocol was immunoSEQ multiplex PCR, while the TCRdb copy is restricted to in-frame clones and leaves out a portion. The data show about 160,000 clones, with 80% to 90% seen just once and approximately 7.2% held by the top ten. V shed 4 bases and J shed 7 bases, with 14 bases lying between them. This CDR3 spans 14 amino acids. In germline, CDR1 is ENHRY, CDR2 SYGVKD. This clonotype was sampled from an adult in good health. This chain uses TRBV10-3 with TRBJ1-3; D gene uncertain. The sample here was peripheral blood, taken on day 0 of AZD1222 vaccination. CDR3 loop: CAISGTGSVNTIYF. The CDR3 DNA sequence: TGTGCCATCAGTGGGACGGGTAGTGTTAACACCATATATTTT.